This TCR beta chain was obtained from a study of OX40 agonist ivuxolimab in advanced cancers. This table comes from immunoSEQ multiplex PCR, and its TCRdb copy is limited to in-frame clones, with some not included. The table lists roughly 72,000 clones, roughly 80% of them singletons. General study results and limits: Circulating CD4+ and CD8+ T cells showed clonal expansion by week 6 at 0.1 to 3.0 mg/kg. The investigators did not determine what antigen specificity the expanded peripheral T cells had.

This clone has a handful of counts. Its matching antigen is unknown. In germline, CDR1 is MNHNY, CDR2 SVGAGI (reference sequence). Trimming stripped 6 bases from V and 1 base from J, with 18 bases between. The CDR3 runs to 16 residues. The source of this sequence is an adult with an advanced solid tumor such as melanoma, head and neck, liver or kidney cancer. J is TRBJ2-5 and V is TRBV6-6; tentatively, D is TRBD2 (6 bases). The material sequenced was CD4+ or CD8+ T cells sorted from blood, taken in a trial of the OX40 agonist ivuxolimab. CDR3 loop: CASRAPGMGGQETQYF. For the CDR3, the DNA is TGTGCCAGCAGGGCCCCGGGTATGGGAGGCCAAGAGACCCAGTACTTC.